This TCR beta chain was retrieved from a study of early T cells in non-severe SARS-CoV-2 infection. The overall study: Unpaired chains resulted from sequencing bulk RNA of unsorted whole blood. Findings and caveats of the study: Database matching using VDJdb favored anti-spike CD8 responses, with private and CD4 specificities left missing.

This CDR3 is built from 16 residues. V was trimmed by 3 bases and J by 1 base, leaving 13 bases between them. The V gene's germline CDR1 is MGHRA and CDR2 YSYEKL. In the case of this clonotype: Its antigen is unknown.

The TCR library protocol was used to attach unique molecular identifiers. These identifiers were attached to individual cDNA molecules. TCRdb reprocessed the 5' RACE reads via MiXCR and lists one record per CDR3 protein. Of 100,000 to 120,000 distinct CDR3 sequences listed, around 10% are singletons. Material: whole blood. The receptor was derived from an adult who was a healthcare worker with PCR-confirmed SARS-CoV-2 infection or an uninfected control (not recorded which). V and J are TRBV4-1 and TRBJ2-1, with D perhaps matching TRBD1 (5 bases). CDR3 DNA sequence: TGCGCCAGCAGCCATCCCCCCAGGGAATCCTACAATGAGCAGTTCTTC. It encodes CASSHPPRESYNEQFF.